This T cell receptor (beta chain) was sequenced for a study of T cells in Graves' hyperthyroidism and ophthalmopathy. Study-wide points: Also found in blood were most expanded thyroid clonotypes above 0.001.

This clonotype has ten or more counts. Its antigen is unknown. Germline V CDR1 and CDR2: SGHRS, YFSETQ. Trimming shortened V by 8 bases and J by 5 bases, and 20 bases separated the two germline ends. The CDR3 sequence is 15 residues long. TCR beta CDR3 sequences were amplified from RNA transcripts. A set of HTBI primers served as the primers for a first-round RT-PCR of the TCR CDR3. TCRdb called the multiplex PCR reads again in MiXCR, with one record for every CDR3 protein. The data show hundreds of thousands of distinct CDR3 sequences, roughly a sixth seen once. The specimen sequenced was blood. The rearrangement links TRBV5-1 to TRBJ2-1; no clear D. The TCR originated in a woman aged 40 to 50 with Graves' ophthalmopathy. The CDR3 DNA is TGCGCCAGTATGAAGCTCGGTTGGGCGGACAATGAGCAGTTCTTC. Its translation is CASMKLGWADNEQFF.